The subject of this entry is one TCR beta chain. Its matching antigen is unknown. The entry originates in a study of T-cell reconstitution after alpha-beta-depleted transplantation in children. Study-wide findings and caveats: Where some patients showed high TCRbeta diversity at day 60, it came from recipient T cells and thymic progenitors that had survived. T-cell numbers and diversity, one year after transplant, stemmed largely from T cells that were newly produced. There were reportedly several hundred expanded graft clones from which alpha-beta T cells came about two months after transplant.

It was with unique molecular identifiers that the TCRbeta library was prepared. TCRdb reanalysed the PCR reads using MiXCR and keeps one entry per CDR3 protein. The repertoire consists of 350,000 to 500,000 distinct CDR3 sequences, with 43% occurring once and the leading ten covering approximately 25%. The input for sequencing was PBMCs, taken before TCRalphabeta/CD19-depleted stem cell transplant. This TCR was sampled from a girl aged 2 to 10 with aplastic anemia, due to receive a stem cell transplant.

The CDR3 nucleotides are TGTGCCAGCAGCTTAATATCGAGTGGTTCACCCCTCCACTTT. As protein: CASSLISSGSPLHF. This sequence joins TRBV7-3 and TRBJ1-6; D remains unclear. The CDR3 runs 14 residues. Germline V CDR1 and CDR2: SGHTA, FQGTGA. Trimming pared 1 base from V and 9 bases from J, leaving 10 bases between.